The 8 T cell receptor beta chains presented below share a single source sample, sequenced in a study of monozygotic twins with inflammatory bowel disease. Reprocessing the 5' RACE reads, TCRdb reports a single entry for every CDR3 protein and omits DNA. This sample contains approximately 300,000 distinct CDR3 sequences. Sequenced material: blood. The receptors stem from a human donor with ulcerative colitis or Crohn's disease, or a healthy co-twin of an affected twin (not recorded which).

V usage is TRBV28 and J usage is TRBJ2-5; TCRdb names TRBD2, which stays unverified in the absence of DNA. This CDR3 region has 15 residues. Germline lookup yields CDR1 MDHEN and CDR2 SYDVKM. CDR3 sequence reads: CASSPGGSGRETQYF.

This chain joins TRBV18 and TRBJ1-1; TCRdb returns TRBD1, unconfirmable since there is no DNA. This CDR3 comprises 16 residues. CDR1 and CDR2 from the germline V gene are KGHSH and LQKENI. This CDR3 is CASSPPQGQRNTEAFF.

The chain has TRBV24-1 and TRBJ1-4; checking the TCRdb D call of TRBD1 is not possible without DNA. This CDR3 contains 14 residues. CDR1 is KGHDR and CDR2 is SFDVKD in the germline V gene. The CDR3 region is CATSESGVSEKLFF.

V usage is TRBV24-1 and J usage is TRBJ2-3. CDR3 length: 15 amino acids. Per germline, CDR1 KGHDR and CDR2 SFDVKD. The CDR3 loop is CATSDAWTQMRTQYF.

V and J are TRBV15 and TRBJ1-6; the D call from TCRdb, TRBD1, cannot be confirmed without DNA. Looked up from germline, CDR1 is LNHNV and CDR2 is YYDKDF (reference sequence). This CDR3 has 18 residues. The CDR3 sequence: CATSTLPGQGTYNSPLHF. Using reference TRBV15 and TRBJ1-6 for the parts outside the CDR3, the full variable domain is DAMVIQNPRYQVTQFGKPVTLSCSQTLNHNVMYWYQQKSSQAPKLLFHYYDKDFNNEADTPDNFQSRRPNTSFCFLDIRSPGLGDTAMYLCATSTLPGQGTYNSPLHFGNGTRLTVT.

The CDR3 region is CASSPAASGEQYF. This sequence joins TRBV18 and TRBJ2-7; the TRBD2 assignment by TCRdb is unverifiable without DNA. The CDR3 extends over 13 amino acids. Germline V gene sequence: CDR1 KGHSH, CDR2 LQKENI.

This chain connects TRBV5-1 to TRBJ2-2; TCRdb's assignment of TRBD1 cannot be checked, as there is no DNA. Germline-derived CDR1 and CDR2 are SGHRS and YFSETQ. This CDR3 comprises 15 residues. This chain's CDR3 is CASRDQGVYTGELFF.

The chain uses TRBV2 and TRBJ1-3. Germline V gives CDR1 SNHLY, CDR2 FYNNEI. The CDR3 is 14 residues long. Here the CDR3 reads CASIRPGSGNTIYF.